Here is one T cell receptor beta chain with its context. The antigen is unknown. The primer mix had 60 Vbeta and 13 Jbeta primers. Libraries were prepared by immunoSEQ multiplex PCR; TCRdb keeps only in-frame clonotypes and omits some of them. The sample contains under 150,000 clones, roughly 80% of which appear only once. Trimming cost V 3 bases and J 9 bases; bases outside gene matches: 17. The germline V gene has CDR1 SGHRS and CDR2 YFSETQ. CDR3 length: 16 residues. This entry belongs to a study of cytomegalovirus exposure and HLA in healthy donors. Study-wide background: A previous analysis identified 100 million to 120 million unique TCR beta sequences derived from some 170 million T cells.

Study results and caveats: TCR beta chains numbering more than 150 were designated cytomegalovirus-associated. In a later analysis, productive TCRs from donors in an Asian-associated ancestry cluster reportedly carried fewer N-insertions than the cohort mean.

The TCR sequence derives from a woman aged 40 to 50 in good health and CMV-seropositive. Specimen: PBMCs. This rearrangement joins TRBV5-1 to TRBJ2-5, with 7 nucleotides matching TRBD1. The CDR3 DNA sequence: TGCGCCAGCAGCTCGCCTGAGCGACAGGGCCTGAGGGCCCAGTACTTC. It specifies CASSSPERQGLRAQYF.